This TCR beta chain was profiled in a study of T cell clonality in common variable immunodeficiency. Study-wide results and limits: Reportedly, TCR beta sequences from common variable immunodeficiency showed fewer deletions and N-nucleotide insertions. Shared TCRbeta clones were fewer between CVID subjects than controls.

Sequencing was performed with immunoSEQ multiplex PCR; in TCRdb, only in-frame clones are kept and a portion is missing. The sample includes under 45,000 clones, none of them occurring once. The CDR3 length is 15 residues. Germline lookup yields CDR1 DFQATT and CDR2 SNEGSKA (reference sequence). Trimming left V 8 bases short and J 1 base short, with 20 bases between. In its sample, this clone was seen many times. Antigen specificity is unknown. The DNA ends 3 residues before the CDR3 does, and the rest of the CDR3 is filled in from the germline J gene. Material: peripheral blood mononuclear cells. The V and J genes are TRBV20-1 and TRBJ1-1; a weak D match, TRBD1 (6 bases). The clonotype comes from a person between 18 and 75 years old in good health. The CDR3 reads CSTPAQGAPNTEAFF. Partial CDR3 DNA: TGCAGTACCCCAGCACAGGGCGCCCCGAACACTGAA.